This T cell receptor (beta chain) was profiled in a study of control samples from healthy donors and cancer patients (dated by TCRdb to 2018 to 2021). The library was produced with the immunoSEQ multiplex PCR assay. Drawn from immuneACCESS, this table holds only the in-frame rearrangements with V and J called that TCRdb kept. Clones are partly lost; checked studies trace under half to an unresolved V gene and leave the rest unexplained. The sample's records list fewer than 200,000 clones. The top ten clones comprise around 2% of the sample. Concerning this clone itself: What antigen it recognizes has not been identified.

V and J lose 6 bases and 0 bases, and a span of 8 bases separates them. Its CDR3 holds 13 amino acids, cysteine through phenylalanine. The kept DNA is CDR3 alone, 39 bases in frame from the first base. CDR1 MDHEN and CDR2 SYDVKM were looked up in the germline V gene. This receptor was obtained from a woman aged 25 to 39 in good health. The chain couples TRBV28 to TRBJ2-5, with no D gene named confidently. The sequencing sample was made of blood. The bases are TGTGCCAGCAGCAGGAGTCACCAAGAGACCCAGTACTTC. Its protein reads: CASSRSHQETQYF.